One sample yielded the 9 T cell receptor beta chains listed below, sequenced in a study of tissue T cells after allogeneic stem cell transplantation. The data were produced by immunoSEQ multiplex PCR, yet TCRdb's version contains in-frame clones alone and is incomplete. The sample carries about 500 clones, more than 50% recorded once. What was sequenced was liver tissue. The receptors here all came from a female BALB/c mouse in good health. The mouse line has the MHC haplotype H2-d.

On this clone itself: Gene labels here are mouse ones. Read coverage stops 1 residue before the CDR3 terminus; the germline J gene supplies the remainder. V gene TRBV13-2 combines with J gene TRBJ1-2; TRBD1 matches at 8 bases. Trimming took 1 base from V and 1 from J; bases not matched to a gene: 9. CDR1 and CDR2 from the germline V gene are NNHNN and SYGAGS (reference sequence). CDR3 size: 17 residues. CDR3 DNA, as far as it was read: TGTGCCAGCGGTGATCCCACCCGACAGGGGAGAAACTCCGACTACACC. It specifies CASGDPTRQGRNSDYT. The CDR3 as a whole reads CASGDPTRQGRNSDYTF.

With respect to this clone: Gene names and germline refer to mouse. Read data end 1 residue before the CDR3 end; the end is taken from the germline J gene. The chain is built from TRBV13-2 and TRBJ1-2; D ambiguous. Per the germline V gene, CDR1 is NNHNN and CDR2 is SYGAGS (reference sequence). This CDR3 region has 15 residues. V was pared by 0 bases and J by 0 bases, with 9 bases between. CDR3 sequence: CASGDASGANSDYTF. The covered CDR3 bases are TGTGCCAGCGGTGATGCATCGGGTGCAAACTCCGACTACACC.

This clone was counted only a few times. Gene names are mouse gene names. The read terminates 1 residue ahead of where the CDR3 ends, so the germline J gene completes it. The chain employs TRBV13-2 and TRBJ2-7; 11 bases agree with TRBD2. J gave up 0 bases and V 2 bases, and 4 bases lay outside the gene matches. CDR3 size: 16 residues. Per germline, CDR1 NNHNN and CDR2 SYGAGS (reference sequence). The CDR3 bases that were read are TGTGCCAGCGGTGACGACTGGGGGGGTAGCTCCTATGAACAGTAC. This codes for CASGDDWGGSSYEQY. The CDR3 in its entirety is CASGDDWGGSSYEQYF.

Notes on this clone: Genes and germline are mouse. The sequence runs out 1 residue before the end of the CDR3; the remainder is reconstructed from the germline J gene. The chain employs TRBV13-2 and TRBJ2-2; D uncertain. V was pared by 0 bases and J by 1 base, with 4 bases between. CDR1 NNHNN and CDR2 SYGAGS come from the germline V gene (reference sequence). CDR3 size: 14 residues. The sequenced part of the CDR3 DNA is TGTGCCAGCGGTGATGCAGGAAACACCGGGCAGCTCTAC. Translated: CASGDAGNTGQLY. The CDR3 in its entirety is CASGDAGNTGQLYF.

This clone was seen a handful of times. Mouse gene names and germline throughout. CDR3: CASSFQGVSGNTLYF. The CDR3 DNA, read in part, is TGTGCCAGCAGTTTTCAGGGGGTTTCTGGAAATACGCTCTAT. The chain combines TRBV14 with TRBJ1-3; 7 positions match TRBD1. Read data end 1 residue before the CDR3 end; the end is taken from the germline J gene. Germline V gene lookup returns CDR1 SGHDT and CDR2 FRDEAV. The CDR3 is 15 residues long. V lost 2 bases to trimming and J lost 0 bases; unmatched junction nucleotides: 2.

This clone was found once. Mouse gene names and germline throughout. The DNA ends 1 residue before the CDR3 does, and the rest of the CDR3 is filled in from the germline J gene. The genes are TRBV13-1 and TRBJ2-4, with 9 nucleotides matching TRBD2. Germline values: CDR1 NSHNY, CDR2 SYGAGN. CDR3 length: 15 amino acids. V shed 1 base, J shed 1 base, and the junction held 1 base outside the gene matches. The CDR3 is CASSDRLGGQNTLYF. CDR3 DNA (partial): TGTGCCAGCAGTGATCGACTGGGGGGTCAAAACACCTTGTAC.

With respect to this clone: Mouse gene names apply. The read is 1 residue too short to cover the CDR3 end, so that end is filled in from the germline J gene. V usage is TRBV13-3 and J usage is TRBJ2-7, with D unclear. Germline V gene data show CDR1 as NNHDY and CDR2 as SYVADS. Trimming cost V 0 bases and J 0 bases, with 4 bases left between them. There are 13 residues in the CDR3. CDR3 loop: CASSDASSYEQYF. CDR3 DNA, as far as it was read: TGTGCCAGCAGTGATGCCAGCTCCTATGAACAGTAC.

Concerning this clone itself: Germline and genes: mouse. The observed sequence ends 1 residue before the CDR3 terminus, with the missing tail filled in from the germline J gene. The V gene is TRBV20, the J gene TRBJ2-7; TRBD1 agrees at 11 bases. Germline CDR1 and CDR2: GFQATS and STVNSAI. The CDR3 length is 13 residues. J gave up 4 bases and V 3 bases, and 2 bases lay outside the gene matches. The CDR3 sequence: CGARGTGGYEQYF. The sequenced CDR3 bases are TGTGGTGCTAGAGGGACAGGGGGGTATGAACAGTAC.

A remark on this clone: Mouse gene names and germline throughout. The DNA ends 1 residue before the CDR3 does, and the rest of the CDR3 is filled in from the germline J gene. V gene TRBV24 combines with J gene TRBJ1-2; possibly TRBD1 for D (6 bases). CDR1 and CDR2 from the germline V gene are KGHTA and FRNEEI. This CDR3 is built from 16 residues. Deletions cut 0 bases from V and 0 bases from J, with 11 bases between. The CDR3 loop is CASSLYMDSANSDYTF. The part of the CDR3 DNA that was read is TGTGCCAGCAGTCTGTATATGGACAGTGCAAACTCCGACTACACC.